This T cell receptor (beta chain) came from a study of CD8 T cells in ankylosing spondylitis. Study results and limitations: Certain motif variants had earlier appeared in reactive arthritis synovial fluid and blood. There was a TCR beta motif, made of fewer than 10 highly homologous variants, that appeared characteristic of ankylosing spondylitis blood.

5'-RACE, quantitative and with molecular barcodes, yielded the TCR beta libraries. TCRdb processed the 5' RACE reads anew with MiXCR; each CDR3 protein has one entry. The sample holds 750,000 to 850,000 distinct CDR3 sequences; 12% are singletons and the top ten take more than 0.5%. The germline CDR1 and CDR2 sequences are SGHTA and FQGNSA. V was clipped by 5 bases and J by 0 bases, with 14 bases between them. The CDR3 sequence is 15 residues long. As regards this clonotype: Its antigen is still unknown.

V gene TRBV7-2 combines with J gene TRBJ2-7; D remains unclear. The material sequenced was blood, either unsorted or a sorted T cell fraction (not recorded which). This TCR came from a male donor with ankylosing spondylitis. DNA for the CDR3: TGTGCCAGCAGCGCCGCATCGAGAGGCTCCTACGAGCAGTACTTC. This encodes CASSAASRGSYEQYF.